This T cell receptor (beta chain) was captured in a study of blood T cell repertoires in COVID-19. Looking at the study overall: From T cells, B-cell-depleted T cells, or PBMCs came the material, which was cDNA or gDNA.

Recruits, aged about 18 to 89 years, lived in 24 US areas. Symptom resolution, clearance, or two negative PCRs marked the recovered donors of Cohort 3. The authors' processing: For nucleated cells, counts were estimated from reference gene primer amplification. The repertoire was sequenced with immunoSEQ multiplex PCR; TCRdb's copy has only in-frame clones and lacks some. Clone size and the V and J calls come from that table; the DNA yielded D and trimming. The sample shows about 310,000 clones, around nine tenths of them seen only once. The CDR3 runs 16 residues. J was trimmed by 4 bases and V by 4 bases; bases with no gene match: 11. Per germline, CDR1 MGHDK and CDR2 SYGVNS.

This sequence originates from a woman under 40 who had recovered from COVID-19. The chain has TRBV25-1 and TRBJ2-7; TRBD2 matches 9 bases. Material for sequencing was PBMCs or T cells enriched from blood (not recorded which). The CDR3 sequence: CASSASHSGSRYEQYF. CDR3 coding DNA: TGTGCCAGCAGTGCCAGTCATAGCGGGAGTAGGTACGAGCAGTACTTC.